The 8 T cell receptor beta chains in this list originate from one sample, sequenced in a study of cytomegalovirus exposure and HLA in healthy donors. The PCR was carried out with 60 Vbeta primers and 13 Jbeta primers. Some clones are missing from TCRdb's copy, which holds only in-frame ones; the method was immunoSEQ multiplex PCR. The sample has some 130,000 clones, roughly 82% seen once; the top ten hold around 4%. The sequenced sample consisted of PBMCs. The receptors derive from a male donor in good health and CMV-seropositive.

The chain is built from TRBV6-6 and TRBJ2-7; 7 bases are shared with TRBD1. This CDR3 contains 14 residues. Trimming at V came to 0 bases and at J to 1 base, leaving 0 bases not matched to a gene. CDR1 MNHNY and CDR2 SVGAGI come from the germline V gene (reference sequence). The chain's CDR3 is CASSYSGQSYEQYF. DNA for the CDR3: TGTGCCAGCAGTTACTCGGGACAGTCCTACGAGCAGTACTTC.

CDR3 sequence reads: CASRGQGWNTEAFF. The CDR3 bases are TGTGCCAGCAGGGGACAGGGGTGGAACACTGAAGCTTTCTTT. The chain combines TRBV6-1 with TRBJ1-1, with 10 bases aligning to TRBD1. Germline-derived CDR1 and CDR2 are MNHNS and SASEGT. Trimming cost V 6 bases and J 1 base; bases outside gene matches: 2. The CDR3 is 14 amino acids.

V gene TRBV5-4 combines with J gene TRBJ2-3; 7 positions agree with TRBD1. This CDR3 is 14 amino acids long. Looked up from germline, CDR1 is SGHNT and CDR2 is YYREEE (reference sequence). The ends lost 0 bases at V and 6 bases at J; junction bases unmatched: 4. The CDR3 nucleotides read TGTGCCAGCAGCTTGGAAGGGGGCGCGGATACGCAGTATTTT. It codes for CASSLEGGADTQYF.

CDR3 DNA: TGTGCCAGCAGCCGTGGACAGGGCCCGTACGAGCAGTACTTC. It codes for CASSRGQGPYEQYF. This rearrangement joins TRBV5-6 to TRBJ2-7, with TRBD1 identical over 8 bases. CDR1 is SGHDT and CDR2 is YYEEEE in the germline V gene. The CDR3 runs to 14 residues. V lost 4 bases and J lost 4; bases outside the gene matches: 7.

The J gene is TRBJ2-2, the V gene TRBV7-3, with 7 nucleotides matching TRBD1. V shed 4 bases and J 6 bases; nucleotides not matched to a gene: 8. The germline gives CDR1 SGHTA, CDR2 FQGTGA. The CDR3 is made up of 15 amino acids. This chain's CDR3 is CASSSDRAWAGELFF. CDR3 nucleotides: TGTGCCAGCAGCTCTGACAGGGCCTGGGCCGGGGAGCTGTTTTTT.

The genes are TRBV5-1 and TRBJ1-3; D is uncertain. The V and J ends lost 6 bases and 5 bases respectively, with 18 bases between them. This CDR3 has 15 residues. Germline V gene data show CDR1 as SGHRS and CDR2 as YFSETQ. The CDR3 is CASTHGVGGRNTIYF. The CDR3 DNA is TGCGCCAGCACCCATGGCGTCGGAGGGCGAAACACCATATATTTT.

The V gene is TRBV4-1, the J gene TRBJ1-2, with D possibly matching TRBD1 (5 bases). CDR1 is MGHRA, CDR2 YSYEKL, per germline. The length of the CDR3 is 15 residues. Trimming shortened V by 1 base and J by 4 bases, and 13 bases separated the two germline ends. The CDR3 DNA is TGCGCCAGCAGCCAAGTTGGGGCCGATGGCTATGGCTACACCTTC. Protein sequence: CASSQVGADGYGYTF.

J is TRBJ1-6 and V is TRBV19, with 8 nucleotides matching TRBD1. This CDR3 spans 15 amino acids. V lost 5 bases and J lost 2; bases outside the gene matches: 2. Germline V gene data show CDR1 as LNHDA and CDR2 as SQIVND (reference sequence). The CDR3 protein is CASSADRAYNSPLHF. In DNA, the CDR3 is TGTGCCAGTAGTGCGGACAGGGCCTATAATTCACCCCTCCACTTT. Full variable domain (remainder filled in from reference TRBV19 and TRBJ1-6): DGGITQSPKYLFRKEGQNVTLSCEQNLNHDAMYWYRQDPGQGLRLIYYSQIVNDFQKGDIAEGYSVSREKKESFPLTVTSAQKNPTAFYLCASSADRAYNSPLHFGNGTRLTVT.